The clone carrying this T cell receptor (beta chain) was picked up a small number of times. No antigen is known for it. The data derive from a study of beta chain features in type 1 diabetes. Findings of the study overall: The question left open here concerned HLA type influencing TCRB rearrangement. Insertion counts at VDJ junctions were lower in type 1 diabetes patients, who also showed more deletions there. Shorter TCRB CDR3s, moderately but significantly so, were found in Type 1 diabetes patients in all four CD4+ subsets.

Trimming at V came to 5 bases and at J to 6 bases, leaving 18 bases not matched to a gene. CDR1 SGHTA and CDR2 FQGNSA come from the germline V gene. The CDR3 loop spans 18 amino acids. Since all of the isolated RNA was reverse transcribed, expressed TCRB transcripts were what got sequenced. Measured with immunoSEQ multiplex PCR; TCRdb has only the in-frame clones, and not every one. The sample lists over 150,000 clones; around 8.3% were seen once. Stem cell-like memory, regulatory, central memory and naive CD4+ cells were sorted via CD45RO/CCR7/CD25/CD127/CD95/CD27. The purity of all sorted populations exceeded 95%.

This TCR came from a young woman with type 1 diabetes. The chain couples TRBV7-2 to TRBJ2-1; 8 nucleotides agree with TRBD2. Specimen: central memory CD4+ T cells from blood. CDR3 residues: CASSRGGSGPRAPNEQFF. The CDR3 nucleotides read TGTGCCAGCAGCCGGGGGGGTAGCGGGCCCCGGGCCCCCAATGAGCAGTTCTTC.